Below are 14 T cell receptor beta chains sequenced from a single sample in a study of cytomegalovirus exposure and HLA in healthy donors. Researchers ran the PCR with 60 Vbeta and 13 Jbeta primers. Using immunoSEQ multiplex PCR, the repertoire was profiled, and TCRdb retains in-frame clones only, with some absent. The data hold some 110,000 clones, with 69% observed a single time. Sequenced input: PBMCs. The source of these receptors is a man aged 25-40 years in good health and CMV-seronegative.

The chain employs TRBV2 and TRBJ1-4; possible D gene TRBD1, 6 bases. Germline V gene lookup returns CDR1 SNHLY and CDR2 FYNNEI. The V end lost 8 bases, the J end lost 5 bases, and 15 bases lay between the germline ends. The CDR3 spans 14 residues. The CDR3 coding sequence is TGTGCCAGCGGCCGGGGGGGCGGGAATGAAAAACTGTTTTTT. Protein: CASGRGGGNEKLFF.

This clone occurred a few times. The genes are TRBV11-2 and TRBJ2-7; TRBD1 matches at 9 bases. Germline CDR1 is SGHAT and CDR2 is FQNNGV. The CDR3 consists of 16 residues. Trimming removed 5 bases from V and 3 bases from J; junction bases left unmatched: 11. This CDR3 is CASSPIMRQGVYEQYF. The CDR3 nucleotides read TGTGCCAGCAGCCCTATTATGCGACAGGGGGTCTACGAGCAGTACTTC.

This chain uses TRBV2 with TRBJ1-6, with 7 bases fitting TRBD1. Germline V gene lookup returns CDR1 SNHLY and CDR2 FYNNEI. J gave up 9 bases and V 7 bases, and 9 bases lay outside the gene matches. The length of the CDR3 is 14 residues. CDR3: CASTKDRRVSPLHF. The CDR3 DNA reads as TGTGCCAGCACTAAGGACAGGAGGGTTTCACCCCTCCACTTT.

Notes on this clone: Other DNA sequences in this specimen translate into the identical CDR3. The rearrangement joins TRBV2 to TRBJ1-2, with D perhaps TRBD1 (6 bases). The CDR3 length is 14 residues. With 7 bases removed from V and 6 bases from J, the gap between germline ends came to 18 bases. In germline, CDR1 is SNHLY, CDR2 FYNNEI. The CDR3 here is CASNAQRGQNGYTF. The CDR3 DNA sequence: TGTGCCAGCAACGCACAGAGAGGACAGAATGGCTACACCTTC.

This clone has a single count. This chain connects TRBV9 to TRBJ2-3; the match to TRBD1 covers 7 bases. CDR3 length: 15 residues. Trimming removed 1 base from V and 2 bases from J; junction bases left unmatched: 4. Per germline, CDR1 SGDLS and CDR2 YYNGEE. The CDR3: CASSVWGQNTDTQYF. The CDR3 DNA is TGTGCCAGCAGCGTATGGGGACAGAACACAGATACGCAGTATTTT.

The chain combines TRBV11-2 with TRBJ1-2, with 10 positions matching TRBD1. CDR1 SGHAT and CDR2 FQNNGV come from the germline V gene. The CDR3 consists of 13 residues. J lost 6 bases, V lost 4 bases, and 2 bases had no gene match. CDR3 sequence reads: CASSWGQGNGYTF. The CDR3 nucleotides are TGTGCCAGCAGCTGGGGACAGGGGAATGGCTACACCTTC.

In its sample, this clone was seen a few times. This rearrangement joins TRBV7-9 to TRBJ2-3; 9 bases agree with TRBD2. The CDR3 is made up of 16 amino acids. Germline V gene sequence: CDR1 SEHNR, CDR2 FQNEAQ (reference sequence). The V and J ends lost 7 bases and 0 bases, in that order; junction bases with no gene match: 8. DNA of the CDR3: TGTGCCAGCAACAAACCCCTAGCGGGGAGCACAGATACGCAGTATTTT. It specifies CASNKPLAGSTDTQYF.

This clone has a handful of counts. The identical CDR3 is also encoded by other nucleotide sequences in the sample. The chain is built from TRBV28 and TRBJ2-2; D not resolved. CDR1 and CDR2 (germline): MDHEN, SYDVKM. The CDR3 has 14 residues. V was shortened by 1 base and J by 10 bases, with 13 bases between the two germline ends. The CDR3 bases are TGTGCCAGCAGTTTATCGAAGAGGTCGGAGGAGCTGTTTTTT. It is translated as CASSLSKRSEELFF.

CDR3 nucleotides: TGTGCCAGCAGCCAAAGACTAGCGGGAGCGGAGACCCAGTACTTC. Amino acid sequence: CASSQRLAGAETQYF. This chain joins TRBV11-2 and TRBJ2-5, with 12 bases matching TRBD2. Germline V gene lookup returns CDR1 SGHAT and CDR2 FQNNGV. CDR3 length: 15 residues. With V trimmed by 5 bases and J by 5 bases, 6 bases remained unmatched.

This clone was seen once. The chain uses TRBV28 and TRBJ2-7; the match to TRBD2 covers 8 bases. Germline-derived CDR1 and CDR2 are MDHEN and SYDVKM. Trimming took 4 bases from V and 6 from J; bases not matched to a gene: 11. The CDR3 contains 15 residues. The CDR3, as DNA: TGTGCCAGCAGTTCCCCGGACTGGACTAGCTTCGAGCAGTACTTC. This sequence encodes CASSSPDWTSFEQYF.

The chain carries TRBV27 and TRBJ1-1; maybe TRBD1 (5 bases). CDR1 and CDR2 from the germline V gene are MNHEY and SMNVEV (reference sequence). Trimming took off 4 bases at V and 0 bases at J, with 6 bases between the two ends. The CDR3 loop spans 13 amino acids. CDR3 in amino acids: CASSSTVNTEAFF. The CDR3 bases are TGTGCCAGCAGTTCGACAGTGAACACTGAAGCTTTCTTT.

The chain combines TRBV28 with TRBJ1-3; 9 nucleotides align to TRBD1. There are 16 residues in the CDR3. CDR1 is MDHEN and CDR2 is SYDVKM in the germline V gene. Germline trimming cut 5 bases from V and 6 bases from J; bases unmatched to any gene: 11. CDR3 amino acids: CASSPSFGQGKNTIYF. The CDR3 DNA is TGTGCCAGCAGTCCGTCATTCGGACAGGGGAAAAACACCATATATTTT.

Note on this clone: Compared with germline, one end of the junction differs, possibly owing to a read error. The CDR3 bases are TGTGCTAGCAGCTCTCTCTTGGGACAATCAGCCGAGCAGTTCTTC. It yields the protein CASSSLLGQSAEQFF. V usage is TRBV7-7 and J usage is TRBJ2-1; weak D call: TRBD1 (6 bases). The V gene's germline CDR1 is SSHAT and CDR2 FNYEAQ (reference sequence). The CDR3 spans 15 residues.

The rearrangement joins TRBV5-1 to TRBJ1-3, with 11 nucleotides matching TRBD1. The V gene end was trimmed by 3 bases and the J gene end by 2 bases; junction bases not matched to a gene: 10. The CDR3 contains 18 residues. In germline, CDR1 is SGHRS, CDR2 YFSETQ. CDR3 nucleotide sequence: TGCGCCAGCAGCTCCGCCGGACAGGGGGCTGGAGCTGGAAACACCATATATTTT. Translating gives CASSSAGQGAGAGNTIYF.